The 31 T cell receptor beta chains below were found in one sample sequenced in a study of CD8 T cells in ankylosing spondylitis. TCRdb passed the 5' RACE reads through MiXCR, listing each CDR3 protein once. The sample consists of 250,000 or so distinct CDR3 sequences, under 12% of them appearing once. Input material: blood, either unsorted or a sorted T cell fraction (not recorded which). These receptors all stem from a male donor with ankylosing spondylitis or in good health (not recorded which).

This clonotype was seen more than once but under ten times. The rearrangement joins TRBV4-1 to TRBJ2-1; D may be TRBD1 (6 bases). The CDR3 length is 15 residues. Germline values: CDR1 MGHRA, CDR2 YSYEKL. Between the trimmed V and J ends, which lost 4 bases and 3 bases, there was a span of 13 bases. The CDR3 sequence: CASSLRPDSYNEQFF. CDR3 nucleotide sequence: TGCGCCAGCAGCCTCCGCCCGGACAGCTACAATGAGCAGTTCTTC.

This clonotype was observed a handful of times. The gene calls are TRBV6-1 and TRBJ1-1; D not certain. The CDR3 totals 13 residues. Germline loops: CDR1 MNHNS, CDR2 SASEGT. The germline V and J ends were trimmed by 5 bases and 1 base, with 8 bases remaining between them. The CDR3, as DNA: TGTGCCAGCAGTCCGGGTGAGAACACTGAAGCTTTCTTT. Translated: CASSPGENTEAFF.

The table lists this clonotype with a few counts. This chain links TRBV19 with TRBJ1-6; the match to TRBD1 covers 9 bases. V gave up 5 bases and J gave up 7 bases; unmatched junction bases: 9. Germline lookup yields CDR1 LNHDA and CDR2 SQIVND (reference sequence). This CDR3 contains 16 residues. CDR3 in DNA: TGTGCCAGTAGTCCGGGACAGGGATTGTTGAATTCACCCCTCCACTTT. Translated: CASSPGQGLLNSPLHF.

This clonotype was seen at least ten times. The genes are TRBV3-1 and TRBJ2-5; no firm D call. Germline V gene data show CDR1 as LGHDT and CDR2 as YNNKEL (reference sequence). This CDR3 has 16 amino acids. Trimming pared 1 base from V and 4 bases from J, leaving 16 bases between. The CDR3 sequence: CASSQGASLPRETQYF. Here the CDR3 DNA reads TGTGCCAGCAGCCAAGGGGCCTCATTACCTAGAGAGACCCAGTACTTC.

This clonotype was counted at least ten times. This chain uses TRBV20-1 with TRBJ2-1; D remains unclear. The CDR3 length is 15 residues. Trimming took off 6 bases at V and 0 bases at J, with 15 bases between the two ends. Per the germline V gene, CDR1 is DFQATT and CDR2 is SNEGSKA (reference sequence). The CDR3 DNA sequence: TGCAGTGCCCCCTCTGGAGCGTTCTCCTACAATGAGCAGTTCTTC. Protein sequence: CSAPSGAFSYNEQFF.

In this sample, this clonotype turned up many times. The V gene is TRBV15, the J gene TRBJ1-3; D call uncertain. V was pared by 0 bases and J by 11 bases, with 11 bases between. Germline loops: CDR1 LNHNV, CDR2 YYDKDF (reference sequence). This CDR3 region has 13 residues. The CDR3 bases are TGTGCCACCAGCAGAGATACAAGCTCGGCCATATATTTT. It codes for CATSRDTSSAIYF. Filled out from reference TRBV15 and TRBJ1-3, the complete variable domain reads DAMVIQNPRYQVTQFGKPVTLSCSQTLNHNVMYWYQQKSSQAPKLLFHYYDKDFNNEADTPDNFQSRRPNTSFCFLDIRSPGLGDTAMYLCATSRDTSSAIYFGEGSWLTVV.

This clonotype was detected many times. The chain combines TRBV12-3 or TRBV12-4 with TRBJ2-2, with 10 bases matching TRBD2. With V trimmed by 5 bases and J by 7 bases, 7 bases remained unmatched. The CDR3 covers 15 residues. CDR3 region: CASSPLAGLVGELFF. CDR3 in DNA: TGTGCCAGCAGTCCACTAGCGGGGTTAGTCGGGGAGCTGTTTTTT.

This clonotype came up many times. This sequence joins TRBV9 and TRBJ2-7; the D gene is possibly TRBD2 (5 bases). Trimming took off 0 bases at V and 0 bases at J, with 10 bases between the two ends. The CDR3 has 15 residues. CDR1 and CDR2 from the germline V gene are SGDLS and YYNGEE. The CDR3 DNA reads TGTGCCAGCAGCGTAGGGGAGCTGCGCTCCTACGAGCAGTACTTC. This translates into CASSVGELRSYEQYF. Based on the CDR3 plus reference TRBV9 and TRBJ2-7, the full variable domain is DSGVTQTPKHLITATGQRVTLRCSPRSGDLSVYWYQQSLDQGLQFLIQYYNGEERAKGNILERFSAQQFPDLHSELNLSSLELGDSALYFCASSVGELRSYEQYFGPGTRLTVT.

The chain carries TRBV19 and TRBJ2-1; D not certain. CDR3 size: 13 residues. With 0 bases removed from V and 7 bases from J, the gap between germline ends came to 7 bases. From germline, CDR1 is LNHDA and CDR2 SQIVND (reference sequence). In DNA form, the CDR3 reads TGTGCCAGTAGTATAGATCACCCGAATGAGCAGTTCTTC. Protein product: CASSIDHPNEQFF.

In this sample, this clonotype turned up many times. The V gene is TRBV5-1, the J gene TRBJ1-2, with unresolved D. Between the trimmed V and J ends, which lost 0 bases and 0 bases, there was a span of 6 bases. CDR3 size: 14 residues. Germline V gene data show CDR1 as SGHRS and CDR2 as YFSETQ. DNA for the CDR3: TGCGCCAGCAGCTTGGAACCAGCTAACTATGGCTACACCTTC. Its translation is CASSLEPANYGYTF.

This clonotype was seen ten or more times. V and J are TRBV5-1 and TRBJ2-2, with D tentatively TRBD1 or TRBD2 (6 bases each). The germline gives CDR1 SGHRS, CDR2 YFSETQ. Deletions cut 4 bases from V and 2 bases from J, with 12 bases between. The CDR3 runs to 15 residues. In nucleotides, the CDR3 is TGCGCCAGCAGCCCGGGGGCTAGTAACACCGGGGAGCTGTTTTTT. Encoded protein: CASSPGASNTGELFF.

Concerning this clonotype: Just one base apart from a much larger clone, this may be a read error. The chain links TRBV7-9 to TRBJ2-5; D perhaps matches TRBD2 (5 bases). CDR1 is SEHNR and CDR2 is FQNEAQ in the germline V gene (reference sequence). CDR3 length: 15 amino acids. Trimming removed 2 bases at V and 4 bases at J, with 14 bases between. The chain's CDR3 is CASSLWGACGETQYF. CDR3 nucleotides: TGTGCCAGCAGCTTATGGGGAGCGTGTGGAGAGACCCAGTACTTC.

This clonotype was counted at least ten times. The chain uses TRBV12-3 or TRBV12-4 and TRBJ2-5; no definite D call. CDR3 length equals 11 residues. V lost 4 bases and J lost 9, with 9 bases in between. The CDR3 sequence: CASSSPAAQYF. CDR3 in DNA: TGTGCCAGCAGTTCTCCCGCGGCCCAGTACTTC.

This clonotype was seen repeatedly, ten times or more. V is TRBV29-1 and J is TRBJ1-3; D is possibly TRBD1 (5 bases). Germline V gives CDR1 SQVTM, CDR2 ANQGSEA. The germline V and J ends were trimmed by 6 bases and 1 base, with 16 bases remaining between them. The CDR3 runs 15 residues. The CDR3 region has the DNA TGCAGCGTAGCCCAATGGGGGGTATCTGGAAACACCATATATTTT. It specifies CSVAQWGVSGNTIYF.

The CDR3: CASSFNRVQMNTEAFF. The CDR3 nucleotides are TGTGCCAGCAGCTTCAACAGGGTTCAGATGAACACTGAAGCTTTCTTT. The chain links TRBV7-2 to TRBJ1-1; perhaps TRBD1 as D (6 bases). V lost 3 bases and J lost 0, with 14 bases in between. Per the germline V gene, CDR1 is SGHTA and CDR2 is FQGNSA. This CDR3 region has 16 residues.

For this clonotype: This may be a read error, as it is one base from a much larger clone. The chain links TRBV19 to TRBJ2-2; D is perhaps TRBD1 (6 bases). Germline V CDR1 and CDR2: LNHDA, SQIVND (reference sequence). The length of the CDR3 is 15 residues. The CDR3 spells CARSIEARGTGELFF. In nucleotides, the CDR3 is TGTGCCAGAAGTATAGAGGCCAGGGGCACCGGGGAGCTGTTTTTT. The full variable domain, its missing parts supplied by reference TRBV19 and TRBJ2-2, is DGGITQSPKYLFRKEGQNVTLSCEQNLNHDAMYWYRQDPGQGLRLIYYSQIVNDFQKGDIAEGYSVSREKKESFPLTVTSAQKNPTAFYLCARSIEARGTGELFFGEGSRLTVL.

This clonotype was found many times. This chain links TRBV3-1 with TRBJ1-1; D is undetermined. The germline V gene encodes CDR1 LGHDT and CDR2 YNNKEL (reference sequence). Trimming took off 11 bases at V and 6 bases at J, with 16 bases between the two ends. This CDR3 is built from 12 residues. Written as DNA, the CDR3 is TGTGCCTCCTCCGGGGTCCGGTCTGAAGCTTTCTTT. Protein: CASSGVRSEAFF.

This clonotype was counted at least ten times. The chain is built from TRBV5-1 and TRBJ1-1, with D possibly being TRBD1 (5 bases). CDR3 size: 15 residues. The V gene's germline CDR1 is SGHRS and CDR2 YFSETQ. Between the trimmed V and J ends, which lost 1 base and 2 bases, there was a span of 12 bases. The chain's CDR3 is CASSLSGTLNTEAFF. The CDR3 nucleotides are TGCGCCAGCAGCTTGTCAGGGACTCTCAACACTGAAGCTTTCTTT.

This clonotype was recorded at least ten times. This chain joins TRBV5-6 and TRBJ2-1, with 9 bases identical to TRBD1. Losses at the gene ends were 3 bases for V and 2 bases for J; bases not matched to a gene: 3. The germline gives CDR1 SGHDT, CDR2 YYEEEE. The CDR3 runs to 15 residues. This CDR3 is CASSWGQGTYNEQFF. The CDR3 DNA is TGTGCCAGCAGCTGGGGACAGGGAACCTACAATGAGCAGTTCTTC.

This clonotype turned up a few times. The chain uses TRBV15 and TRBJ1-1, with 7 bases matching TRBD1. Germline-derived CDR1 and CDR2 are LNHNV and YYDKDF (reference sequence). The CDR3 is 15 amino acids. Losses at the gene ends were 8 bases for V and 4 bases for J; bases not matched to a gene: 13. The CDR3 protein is CATGGEIKGATEAFF. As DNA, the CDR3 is TGTGCCACCGGAGGGGAGATAAAGGGGGCCACTGAAGCTTTCTTT.

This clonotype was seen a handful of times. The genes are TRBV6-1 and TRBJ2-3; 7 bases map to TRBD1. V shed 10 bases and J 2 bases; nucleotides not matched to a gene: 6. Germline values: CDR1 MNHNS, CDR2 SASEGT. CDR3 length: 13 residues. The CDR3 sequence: CATETGTTDTQYF. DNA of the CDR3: TGTGCCACCGAGACAGGGACCACAGATACGCAGTATTTT.

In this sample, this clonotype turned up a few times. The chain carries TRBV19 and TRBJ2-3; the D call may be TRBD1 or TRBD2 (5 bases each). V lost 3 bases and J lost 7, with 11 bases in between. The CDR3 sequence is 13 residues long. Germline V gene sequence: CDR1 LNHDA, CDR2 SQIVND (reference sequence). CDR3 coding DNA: TGTGCCAGTAGTATGGGGGTTTGGAATACGCAGTATTTT. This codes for CASSMGVWNTQYF.

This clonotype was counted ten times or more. Here the CDR3 reads CASSYPGGNEQYF. CDR3 nucleotide sequence: TGCGCCAGCAGCTACCCAGGGGGCAACGAGCAGTACTTC. The chain employs TRBV5-1 and TRBJ2-7, with 8 bases that match TRBD1. Germline V gene data show CDR1 as SGHRS and CDR2 as YFSETQ. J lost 5 bases, V lost 3 bases, and 4 bases had no gene match. CDR3 size: 13 residues. Complete variable domain (other parts from reference TRBV5-1 and TRBJ2-7): KAGVTQTPRYLIKTRGQQVTLSCSPISGHRSVSWYQQTPGQGLQFLFEYFSETQRNKGNFPGRFSGRQFSNSRSEMNVSTLELGDSALYLCASSYPGGNEQYFGPGTRLTVT.

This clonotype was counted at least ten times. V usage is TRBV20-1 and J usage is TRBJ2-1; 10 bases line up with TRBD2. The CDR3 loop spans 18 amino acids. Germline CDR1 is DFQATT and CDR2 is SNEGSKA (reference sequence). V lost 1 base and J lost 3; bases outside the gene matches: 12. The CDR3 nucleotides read TGCAGTGCTAGAGCATTCGGAGGACTAGCGGTGTTCTACAATGAGCAGTTCTTC. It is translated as CSARAFGGLAVFYNEQFF.

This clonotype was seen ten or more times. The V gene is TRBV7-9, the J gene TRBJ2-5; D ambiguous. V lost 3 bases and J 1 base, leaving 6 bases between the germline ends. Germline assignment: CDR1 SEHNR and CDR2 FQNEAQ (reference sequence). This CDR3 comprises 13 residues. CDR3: CASSLGIQETQYF. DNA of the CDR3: TGTGCCAGCAGCTTGGGGATCCAAGAGACCCAGTACTTC.

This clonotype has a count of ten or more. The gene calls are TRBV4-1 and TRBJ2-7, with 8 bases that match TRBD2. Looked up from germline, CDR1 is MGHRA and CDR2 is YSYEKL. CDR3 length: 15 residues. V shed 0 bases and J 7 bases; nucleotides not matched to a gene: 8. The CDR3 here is CASSQESSGVWEQYF. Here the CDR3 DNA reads TGCGCCAGCAGCCAAGAGAGTAGCGGGGTCTGGGAGCAGTACTTC.

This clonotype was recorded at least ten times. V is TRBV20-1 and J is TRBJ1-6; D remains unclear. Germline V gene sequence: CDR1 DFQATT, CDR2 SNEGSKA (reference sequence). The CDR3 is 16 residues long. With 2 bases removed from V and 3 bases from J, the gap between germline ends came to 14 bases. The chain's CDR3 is CSARIAGSGYNSPLHF. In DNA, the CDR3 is TGCAGTGCTAGAATAGCGGGGAGCGGCTATAATTCACCCCTCCACTTT.

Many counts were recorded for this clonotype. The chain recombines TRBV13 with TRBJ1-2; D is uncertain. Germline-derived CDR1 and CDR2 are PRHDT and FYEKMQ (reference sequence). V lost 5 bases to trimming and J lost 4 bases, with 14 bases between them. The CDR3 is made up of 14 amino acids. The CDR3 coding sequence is TGTGCCAGCAGCCTTAGTGGCACGGCCTATGGCTACACCTTC. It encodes CASSLSGTAYGYTF.

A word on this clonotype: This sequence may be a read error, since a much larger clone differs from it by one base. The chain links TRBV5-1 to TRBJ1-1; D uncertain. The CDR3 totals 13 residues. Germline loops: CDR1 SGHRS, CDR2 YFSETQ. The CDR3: CASSLRQNAEAFF. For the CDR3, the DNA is TGCGCCAGCAGCTTGCGCCAGAACGCTGAAGCTTTCTTT.

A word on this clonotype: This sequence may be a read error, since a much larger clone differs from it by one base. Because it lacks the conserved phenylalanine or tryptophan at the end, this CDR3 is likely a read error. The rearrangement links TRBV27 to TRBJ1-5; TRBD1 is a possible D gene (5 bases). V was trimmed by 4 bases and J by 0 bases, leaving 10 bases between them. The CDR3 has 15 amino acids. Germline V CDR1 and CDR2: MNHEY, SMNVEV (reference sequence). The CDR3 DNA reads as TGTGCCAGCAGTTCTCGGGGGTATAGCAATCAGCCCCAGCATTCT. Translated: CASSSRGYSNQPQHS.

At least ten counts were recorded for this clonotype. For the CDR3, the DNA is TGCAGTGCTGGGGGTCGACTAGCGGGAGGTGCAGATACGCAGTATTTT. Translated, it gives CSAGGRLAGGADTQYF. The rearrangement joins TRBV20-1 to TRBJ2-3; TRBD2 matches at 13 bases. The CDR3 spans 16 residues. In germline, CDR1 is DFQATT, CDR2 SNEGSKA (reference sequence). Losses at the gene ends were 5 bases for V and 4 bases for J; bases not matched to a gene: 9.